A selection of T cell receptor beta chains follows, all from one sample in a study of blood T cell repertoires in COVID-19. The protocol was immunoSEQ multiplex PCR, while the TCRdb copy is restricted to in-frame clones and leaves out a portion. The sample records 150,000 to 200,000 clones, more than 65% being singletons. The sequenced material came from peripheral blood. All receptors come from a woman at least 80 years old with acute or convalescent COVID-19. CDR3s include the opening cysteine and the closing phenylalanine or tryptophan. Each record gives: D gene, clone size, J gene, V gene, CDR3 DNA, CDR3 protein. The D gene is left open where the match is weak. Expanded clones get a size class; other rows say once, few or many, or leave the size out.

D: NA
size: NA
J: TRBJ1-2
V: TRBV6-5
DNA: TGTGCCAGCAGTTACTCCACCCCCGCGAGCGGGTATGGCTACACCTTC
CDR3: CASSYSTPASGYGYTF

D: NA
size: few
J: TRBJ2-1
V: TRBV12-3/TRBV12-4
DNA: TGTGCCAGCAGCTCCAGTGAGCAGTTCTTC
CDR3: CASSSSEQFF

D: NA
size: NA
J: TRBJ1-4
V: TRBV5-1
DNA: TGCGCCAGCAGCTTGGGGGCAGGGGCTAATGAAAAACTGTTTTTT
CDR3: CASSLGAGANEKLFF

D: NA
size: NA
J: TRBJ1-1
V: TRBV6-5
DNA: TGTGCCAGCACCCCCGGACGGGCGGCGGGCACTGAAGCTTTCTTT
CDR3: CASTPGRAAGTEAFF

D: TRBD2
size: NA
J: TRBJ2-1
V: TRBV7-6
DNA: TGTGCCAGCAGGTCAACAGCGGGGAATAACAATGAGCAGTTCTTC
CDR3: CASRSTAGNNNEQFF

D: NA
size: NA
J: TRBJ1-1
V: TRBV2
DNA: TGTGCCAGCGAAGGACAGATGAACACTGAAGCTTTCTTT
CDR3: CASEGQMNTEAFF

D: TRBD1
size: NA
J: TRBJ1-2
V: TRBV6-6
DNA: TGTGCCAGCAGTTACGCGGGGACAGAAGCTAACTATGGCTACACCTTC
CDR3: CASSYAGTEANYGYTF

D: NA
size: NA
J: TRBJ1-6
V: TRBV6-6
DNA: TGTGCCAGCAGTACCCTGGGACACAATAATTCACCCCTCCACTTT
CDR3: CASSTLGHNNSPLHF

D: NA
size: NA
J: TRBJ2-2
V: TRBV19
DNA: TGTGCCAGTGCTGGCAGCGGGGAGCTGTTTTTT
CDR3: CASAGSGELFF

D: TRBD2
size: NA
J: TRBJ2-2
V: TRBV30
DNA: TGTGCCTGGAGTGGACTAGCGGGAGCGAACACCGGGGAGCTGTTTTTT
CDR3: CAWSGLAGANTGELFF

D: TRBD1
size: NA
J: TRBJ1-4
V: TRBV4-1
DNA: TGCGCCAGCAGCCAGCTAACCGGGACAGGGGGCGAAAAACTGTTTTTT
CDR3: CASSQLTGTGGEKLFF

D: NA
size: NA
J: TRBJ2-1
V: TRBV28
DNA: TGTGCCAGCAGTTCCCAGGGGGGCGGCAATGAGCAGTTCTTC
CDR3: CASSSQGGGNEQFF

D: NA
size: NA
J: TRBJ2-2
V: TRBV28
DNA: TGTGCCAGCAGTTTAGGACTTAACACCGGGGAGCTGTTTTTT
CDR3: CASSLGLNTGELFF